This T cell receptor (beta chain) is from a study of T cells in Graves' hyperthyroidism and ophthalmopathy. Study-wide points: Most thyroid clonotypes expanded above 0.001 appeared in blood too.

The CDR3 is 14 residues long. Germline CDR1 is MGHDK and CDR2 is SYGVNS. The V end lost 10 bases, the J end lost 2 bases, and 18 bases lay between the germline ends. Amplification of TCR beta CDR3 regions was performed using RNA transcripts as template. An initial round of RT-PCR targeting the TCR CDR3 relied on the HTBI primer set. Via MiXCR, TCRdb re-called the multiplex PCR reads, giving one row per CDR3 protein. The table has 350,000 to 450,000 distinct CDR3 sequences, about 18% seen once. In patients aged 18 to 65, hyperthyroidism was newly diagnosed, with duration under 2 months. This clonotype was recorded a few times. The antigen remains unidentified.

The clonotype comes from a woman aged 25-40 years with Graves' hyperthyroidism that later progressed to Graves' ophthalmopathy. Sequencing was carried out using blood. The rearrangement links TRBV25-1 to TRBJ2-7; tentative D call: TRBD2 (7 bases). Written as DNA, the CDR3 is TGTGCCACCCGGAGGGGGGGTATCACCTACGAGCAGTACTTC. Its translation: CATRRGGITYEQYF.